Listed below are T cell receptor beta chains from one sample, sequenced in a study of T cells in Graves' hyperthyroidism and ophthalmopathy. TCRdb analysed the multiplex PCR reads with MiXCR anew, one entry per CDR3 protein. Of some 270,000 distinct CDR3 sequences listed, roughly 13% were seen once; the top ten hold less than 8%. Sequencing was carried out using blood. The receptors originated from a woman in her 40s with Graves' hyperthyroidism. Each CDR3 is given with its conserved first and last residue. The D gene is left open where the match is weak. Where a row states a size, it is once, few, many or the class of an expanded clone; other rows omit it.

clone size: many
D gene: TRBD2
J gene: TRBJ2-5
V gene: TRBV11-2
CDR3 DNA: TGTGCCAGCAGCTTCGGGGCCAGGGAGGGGACCCAGTACTTC
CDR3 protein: CASSFGAREGTQYF

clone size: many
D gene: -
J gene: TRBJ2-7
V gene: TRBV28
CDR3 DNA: TGTGCCAGCAGGTCAGGGGTACGCGGCGAGCAGTACTTC
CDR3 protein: CASRSGVRGEQYF

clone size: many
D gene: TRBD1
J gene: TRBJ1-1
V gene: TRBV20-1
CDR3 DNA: TGCAGTGCTACGGGACAGTCGAACACTGAAGCTTTCTTT
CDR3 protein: CSATGQSNTEAFF

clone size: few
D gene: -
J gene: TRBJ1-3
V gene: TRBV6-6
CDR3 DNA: TGTGCCAGCAGTTCAACAGGGACGAACACCATATATTTT
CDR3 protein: CASSSTGTNTIYF

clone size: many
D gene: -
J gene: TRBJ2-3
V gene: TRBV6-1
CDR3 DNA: TGTGCCAGCAGTTTTAGCGAACACACAGATACGCAGTATTTT
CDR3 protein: CASSFSEHTDTQYF

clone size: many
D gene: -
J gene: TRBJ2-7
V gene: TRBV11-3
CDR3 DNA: TGTGCCAGCAGCCAGTTTTCTACAGGCGAGCAGTACTTC
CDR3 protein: CASSQFSTGEQYF

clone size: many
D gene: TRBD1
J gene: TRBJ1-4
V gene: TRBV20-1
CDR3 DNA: TGCAGTGCTAGAGACCTACAGGGGCCGAATGAAAAACTGTTTTTT
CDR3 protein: CSARDLQGPNEKLFF

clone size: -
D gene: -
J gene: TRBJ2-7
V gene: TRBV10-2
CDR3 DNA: TGCGCCAGCACCCCCCTAGTAGGCTACGAGCAGTACTTC
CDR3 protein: CASTPLVGYEQYF

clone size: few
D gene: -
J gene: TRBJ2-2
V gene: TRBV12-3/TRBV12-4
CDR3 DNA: TGTGCCAGCATTGGGAACACCGGGGAGCTGTTTTTT
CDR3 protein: CASIGNTGELFF

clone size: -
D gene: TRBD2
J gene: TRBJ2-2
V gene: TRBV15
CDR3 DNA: TGTGCCACCACCGGGGGGTCAACGAACACCGGGGAGCTGTTTTTT
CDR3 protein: CATTGGSTNTGELFF

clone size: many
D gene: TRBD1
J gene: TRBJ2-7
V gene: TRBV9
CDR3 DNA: TGTGCCAGCAGCGCGCGGACAGGGACGTACGAGCAGTACTTC
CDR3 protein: CASSARTGTYEQYF

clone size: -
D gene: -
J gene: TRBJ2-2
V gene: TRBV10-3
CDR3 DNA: TGTGCCATCAGTGATACAGAGAACACCGGGGAGCTGTTTTTT
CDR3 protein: CAISDTENTGELFF

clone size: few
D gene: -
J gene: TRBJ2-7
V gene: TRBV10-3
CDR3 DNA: TGTGCCATAGGGACTTCCTACGAGCAGTACTTC
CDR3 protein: CAIGTSYEQYF

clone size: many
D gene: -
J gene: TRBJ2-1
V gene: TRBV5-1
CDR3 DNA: TGCGCCAGCAGCCCCCCGCCGCCCACGGATGAGCAGTTCTTC
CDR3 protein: CASSPPPPTDEQFF

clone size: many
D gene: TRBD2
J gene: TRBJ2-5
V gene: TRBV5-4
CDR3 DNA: TGTGCCAGCAGCTTTCCAAATAGCGGGAGAGGAGAGACCCAGTACTTC
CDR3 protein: CASSFPNSGRGETQYF

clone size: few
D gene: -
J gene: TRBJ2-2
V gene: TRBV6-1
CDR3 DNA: TGTGCCAGCAACCTAGCTGGAAGAGTCGGGGAGCTGTTTTTT
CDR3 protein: CASNLAGRVGELFF

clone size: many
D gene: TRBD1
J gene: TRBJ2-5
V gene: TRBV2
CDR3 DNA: TGTGCCAGCCAATCGGGACAGGGGCCTCAAGAGACCCAGTACTTC
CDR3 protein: CASQSGQGPQETQYF

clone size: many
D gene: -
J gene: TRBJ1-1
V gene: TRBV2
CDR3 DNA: TGTGCCAGCAGTGATTTTGTGAACACTGAAGCTTTCTTT
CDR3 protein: CASSDFVNTEAFF

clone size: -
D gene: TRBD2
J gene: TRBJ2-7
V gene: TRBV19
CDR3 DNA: TGTGCCAGTAGTATAGCCTCAGCGGGAGTCTACGAGCAGTACTTC
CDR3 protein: CASSIASAGVYEQYF

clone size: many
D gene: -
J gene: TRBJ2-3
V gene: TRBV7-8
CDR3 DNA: TGTGCCAGCGAGGCGGGCATCACAGATACGCAGTATTTT
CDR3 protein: CASEAGITDTQYF

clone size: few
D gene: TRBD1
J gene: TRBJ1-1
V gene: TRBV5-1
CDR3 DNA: TGCGCCAGCAGCTTGTTTTTGGCAGGGGGTATGAACACTGAAGCTTTCTTT
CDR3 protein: CASSLFLAGGMNTEAFF

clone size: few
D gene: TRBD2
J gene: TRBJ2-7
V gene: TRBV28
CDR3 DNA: TGTGCCAGCAGTTTAGGGCTAGCGGGAGTCTACGAGCAGTACTTC
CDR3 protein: CASSLGLAGVYEQYF

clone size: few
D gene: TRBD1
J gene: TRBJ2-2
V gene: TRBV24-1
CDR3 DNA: TGTGCCACCAGTGAATCCTACAGGGGAAGTGTTTCCGGGGAGCTGTTTTTT
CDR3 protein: CATSESYRGSVSGELFF

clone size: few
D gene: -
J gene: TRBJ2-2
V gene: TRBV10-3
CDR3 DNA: TGTGCCATCAGGGTGGACCCCACCGGGGAGCTGTTTTTT
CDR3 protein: CAIRVDPTGELFF

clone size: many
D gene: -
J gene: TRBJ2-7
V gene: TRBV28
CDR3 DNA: TGTGCGGCCTCTGGGGCCCACACCGCCGAGCAGTACTTC
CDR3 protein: CAASGAHTAEQYF

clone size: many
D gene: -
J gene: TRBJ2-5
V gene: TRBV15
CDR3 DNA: TGTGCCACCAGTAAAGGAAGTGGGACCCAGTACTTC
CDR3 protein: CATSKGSGTQYF

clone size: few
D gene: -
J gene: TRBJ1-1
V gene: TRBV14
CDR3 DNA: TGTGCCAGCAGCTTCACAGCCTTCCCAACTGAAGCTTTCTTT
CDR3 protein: CASSFTAFPTEAFF

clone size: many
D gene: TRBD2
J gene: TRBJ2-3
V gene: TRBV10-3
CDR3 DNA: TGTGCCATCAGCGTGAGCGGGAGGCCCACAGATACGCAGTATTTT
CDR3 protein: CAISVSGRPTDTQYF

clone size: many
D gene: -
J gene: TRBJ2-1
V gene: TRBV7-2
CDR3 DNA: TGTGCCAGCAGCTCCGGAATCGTAACTAATGAGCAGTTCTTC
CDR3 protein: CASSSGIVTNEQFF

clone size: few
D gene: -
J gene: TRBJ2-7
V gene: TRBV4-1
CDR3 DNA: TGCGCCAGCAGCCAAGAATTAGGGAGATACTACGAGCAGTACTTC
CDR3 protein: CASSQELGRYYEQYF

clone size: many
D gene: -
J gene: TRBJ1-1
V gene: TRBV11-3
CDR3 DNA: TGTGCCAGCAGCTTCCGACAGGAGGGAACTGAAGCTTTCTTT
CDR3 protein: CASSFRQEGTEAFF

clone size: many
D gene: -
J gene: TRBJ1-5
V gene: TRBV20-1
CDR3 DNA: TGCAGTGCTAATGGGGGTCGTGGCAATCAGCCCCAGCATTTT
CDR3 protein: CSANGGRGNQPQHF